The 25 T cell receptor beta chains below come from one sample, sequenced in a study of a mutant IDH1 vaccine in newly diagnosed glioma. No cognate antigen is known for these TCRs. Time point in this sample: week 47, end of study. The vaccine gave 300 ug of a 20-mer mutant IDH1 peptide subcutaneously per dose. Sequencing used immunoSEQ multiplex PCR; TCRdb keeps in-frame clones, though not all of them. Of over 30,000 clones in the sample, more than 75% are singletons; the top ten hold 9.5% to 15%. The sequencing used PBMCs, collected from a glioma patient whose treatment included an IDH1 peptide vaccine. All receptors come from a woman aged 25 to 39 with glioma.

By share, this clone counts as medium-sized. The chain carries TRBV5-5 and TRBJ1-5, with a weak D call TRBD1 (5 bases). The CDR3 consists of 16 residues. CDR1 is SGHKS, CDR2 YYEKEE, per germline (reference sequence). V lost 4 bases, J lost 6 bases, and 20 bases lay in between. The CDR3 loop reads CASSPLGGREVQPQHF. The CDR3 DNA follows: TGTGCCAGCAGCCCCCTCGGGGGAAGGGAAGTTCAGCCCCAGCATTTT.

The CDR3 DNA sequence: TGCGCCAGCAGCTTGGTCGGGGTCTACACCGGGGAGCTGTTTTTT. It is translated as CASSLVGVYTGELFF. V is TRBV5-1 and J is TRBJ2-2; D is perhaps TRBD2 (5 bases). V was clipped by 0 bases and J by 3 bases, with 9 bases between them. In germline, CDR1 is SGHRS, CDR2 YFSETQ. This CDR3 comprises 15 residues.

The chain couples TRBV5-5 to TRBJ2-7; D assignment may be TRBD1 or TRBD2 (5 bases each). V was trimmed by 2 bases and J by 4 bases, leaving 13 bases between them. Germline CDR1 and CDR2: SGHKS and YYEKEE (reference sequence). The CDR3 has 14 amino acids. The CDR3 sequence: CASSFGVGDYEQYF. The DNA for the CDR3 is TGTGCCAGCAGCTTCGGGGTGGGGGATTACGAGCAGTACTTC.

The V gene is TRBV6-5, the J gene TRBJ1-2, with D perhaps matching TRBD1 (5 bases). Trimming left V 2 bases short and J 4 bases short, with 17 bases between. The CDR3 spans 16 residues. Germline V gene lookup returns CDR1 MNHEY and CDR2 SVGAGI. CDR3 in DNA: TGTGCCAGCAGTTACCAGGGTGCCGGGAATGCCTATGGCTACACCTTC. This sequence encodes CASSYQGAGNAYGYTF.

The J gene is TRBJ2-7, the V gene TRBV2, with TRBD2 matching 14 bases. CDR1 is SNHLY, CDR2 FYNNEI, per germline. The junction had 8 bases not matched to a gene; V was cut back by 6 bases and J by 4 bases. The CDR3 length is 16 residues. The CDR3 bases are TGTGCCAGCAGGGGACTAGCGGGGGTACTACCTTACGAGCAGTACTTC. Amino acid sequence: CASRGLAGVLPYEQYF.

This chain connects TRBV19 to TRBJ1-4; 9 positions match TRBD1. This CDR3 has 14 residues. Germline lookup yields CDR1 LNHDA and CDR2 SQIVND (reference sequence). V lost 7 bases, J lost 8 bases, and 8 bases stayed unmatched. The CDR3 spells CASKGTGSGEKLFF. The CDR3 region has the DNA TGTGCCAGTAAAGGGACAGGGAGTGGGGAAAAACTGTTTTTT.

The rearrangement joins TRBV5-4 to TRBJ1-2, with D unclear. V was trimmed by 0 bases and J by 0 bases, leaving 3 bases between them. Germline CDR1 SGHNT, CDR2 YYREEE (reference sequence). The CDR3 spans 13 residues. The DNA of the CDR3 is TGTGCCAGCAGCTTGGACGCTAACTATGGCTACACCTTC. Its translation is CASSLDANYGYTF. The complete variable domain, with remaining parts taken from reference TRBV5-4 and TRBJ1-2, reads ETGVTQSPTHLIKTRGQQVTLRCSSQSGHNTVSWYQQALGQGPQFIFQYYREEENGRGNFPPRFSGLQFPNYSSELNVNALELDDSALYLCASSLDANYGYTFGSGTRLTVV.

This sequence joins TRBV19 and TRBJ1-2, with D possibly TRBD1 on 6 matching bases. From germline, CDR1 is LNHDA and CDR2 SQIVND (reference sequence). The CDR3 has 12 amino acids. The V end was cut by 6 bases, the J end by 5 bases, with 10 bases between. This CDR3 reads CASSPDRYGYTF. The CDR3 DNA reads as TGTGCCAGTAGCCCTGACAGGTATGGCTACACCTTC. Filled out from reference TRBV19 and TRBJ1-2, the complete variable domain reads DGGITQSPKYLFRKEGQNVTLSCEQNLNHDAMYWYRQDPGQGLRLIYYSQIVNDFQKGDIAEGYSVSREKKESFPLTVTSAQKNPTAFYLCASSPDRYGYTFGSGTRLTVV.

The rearrangement joins TRBV6-5 to TRBJ1-5, with 8 bases aligning to TRBD1. V trimming: 5 bases; J trimming: 5 bases; junction bases outside the gene matches: 8. This CDR3 is built from 15 residues. Germline CDR1 MNHEY, CDR2 SVGAGI. The chain's CDR3 is CASSPTRGRDQPQHF. CDR3 in DNA: TGTGCCAGCAGTCCCACCAGGGGGCGAGATCAGCCCCAGCATTTT.

The chain has TRBV13 and TRBJ2-1; the D is unclear. Germline V gene sequence: CDR1 PRHDT, CDR2 FYEKMQ (reference sequence). Trimming removed 5 bases at V and 0 bases at J, with 8 bases between. This CDR3 is 14 amino acids long. Written as DNA, the CDR3 is TGTGCCAGCAGCCCCCCGAGCTCCTACAATGAGCAGTTCTTC. It encodes CASSPPSSYNEQFF. The entire variable domain, with the rest obtained from reference TRBV13 and TRBJ2-1, is as follows: AAGVIQSPRHLIKEKRETATLKCYPIPRHDTVYWYQQGPGQDPQFLISFYEKMQSDKGSIPDRFSAQQFSDYHSELNMSSLELGDSALYFCASSPPSSYNEQFFGPGTRLTVL.

J is TRBJ1-2 and V is TRBV2; D is undetermined. Germline loops: CDR1 SNHLY, CDR2 FYNNEI. With 8 bases removed from V and 0 bases from J, the gap between germline ends came to 13 bases. This CDR3 has 14 amino acids. For the CDR3, the DNA is TGTGCCAGCCAATTTCAGGAAGCTAACTATGGCTACACCTTC. This codes for CASQFQEANYGYTF. Together with reference TRBV2 and TRBJ1-2, the CDR3 gives the full variable domain: EPEVTQTPSHQVTQMGQEVILRCVPISNHLYFYWYRQILGQKVEFLVSFYNNEISEKSEIFDDQFSVERPDGSNFTLKIRSTKLEDSAMYFCASQFQEANYGYTFGSGTRLTVV.

This rearrangement joins TRBV7-2 to TRBJ1-2; D remains unclear. Trimming cost V 4 bases and J 5 bases, with 20 bases left between them. In germline, CDR1 is SGHTA, CDR2 FQGNSA. The CDR3 consists of 16 residues. This CDR3 is CASSSSPMAGIYGYTF. The DNA of the CDR3 is TGTGCCAGCAGCTCCTCCCCTATGGCCGGAATTTATGGCTACACCTTC.

The chain has TRBV18 and TRBJ1-2, with D hard to call. The V end lost 0 bases, the J end lost 2 bases, and 7 bases lay between the germline ends. The CDR3 is 14 amino acids. CDR1 and CDR2 (germline): KGHSH, LQKENI. In DNA, the CDR3 is TGTGCCAGCTCACCACCTCCGGTGAACTATGGCTACACCTTC. It codes for CASSPPPVNYGYTF.

This clone qualifies as medium-sized. The chain recombines TRBV30 with TRBJ2-5, with no clear D. The CDR3 runs 15 residues. V lost 0 bases and J lost 7, with 18 bases in between. Germline CDR1 is GTSNPN and CDR2 is SVGIG (reference sequence). The CDR3 DNA follows: TGTGCCTGGAGTGTATCTTGGCAGAACCGTGGGACCCAGTACTTC. Translated: CAWSVSWQNRGTQYF.

CDR3 in DNA: TGTGCCTGGAGTCCGGGGTGGGTGGCTGGAAACACCATATATTTT. Residues: CAWSPGWVAGNTIYF. V usage is TRBV30 and J usage is TRBJ1-3, with D uncertain. The CDR3 extends over 15 amino acids. With 2 bases removed from V and 2 bases from J, the gap between germline ends came to 13 bases. Looked up from germline, CDR1 is GTSNPN and CDR2 is SVGIG (reference sequence).

The CDR3 loop reads CASSVRETQYF. The CDR3 coding sequence is TGTGCCAGCAGTGTGAGAGAGACCCAGTACTTC. V gene TRBV2 combines with J gene TRBJ2-5; the D is unclear. CDR1 and CDR2 (germline): SNHLY, FYNNEI. Trimming left V 4 bases short and J 4 bases short, with 4 bases between. CDR3 length: 11 amino acids.

The chain employs TRBV7-2 and TRBJ2-1, with a weak D call TRBD2 (6 bases). The CDR3 runs 16 residues. CDR1 SGHTA and CDR2 FQGNSA come from the germline V gene. V dropped 5 bases and J dropped 2 bases, with 16 bases sitting between them. Here the CDR3 reads CASSLVREPPYNEQFF. Written as DNA, the CDR3 is TGTGCCAGCAGCCTAGTCCGGGAGCCTCCCTACAATGAGCAGTTCTTC.

The chain couples TRBV5-1 to TRBJ2-5; D remains unclear. The germline CDR1 and CDR2 sequences are SGHRS and YFSETQ. The CDR3 runs to 14 residues. V lost 2 bases and J 5 bases, leaving 13 bases between the germline ends. The CDR3 nucleotides read TGCGCCAGCAGCTTCAGATGGGAACGGGAGACCCAGTACTTC. The encoded protein is CASSFRWERETQYF.

The chain carries TRBV5-6 and TRBJ2-3; D ambiguous. Germline CDR1 reads SGHDT; CDR2 reads YYEEEE. V gave up 0 bases and J gave up 2 bases, with 4 bases separating them. This CDR3 has 13 residues. CDR3 sequence reads: CASSLGTTDTQYF. CDR3 bases: TGTGCCAGCAGCTTGGGGACCACAGATACGCAGTATTTT.

This chain uses TRBV2 with TRBJ1-5; tentatively, D is TRBD1 (6 bases). Germline V gene sequence: CDR1 SNHLY, CDR2 FYNNEI. V dropped 8 bases and J dropped 5 bases, with 10 bases sitting between them. CDR3 length: 12 amino acids. The CDR3 spells CASHRVDQPQHF. CDR3 coding DNA: TGTGCCAGCCACAGGGTCGATCAGCCCCAGCATTTT.

This chain links TRBV11-2 with TRBJ1-4, with 11 bases matching TRBD1. Germline CDR1 SGHAT, CDR2 FQNNGV. V shed 6 bases and J 6 bases; nucleotides not matched to a gene: 6. The CDR3 extends over 15 amino acids. The CDR3 loop is CASSHPGQGDEKLFF. The DNA of the CDR3 is TGTGCCAGCAGTCACCCGGGACAGGGGGATGAAAAACTGTTTTTT.

V usage is TRBV2 and J usage is TRBJ1-1; D not certain. Germline V gene data show CDR1 as SNHLY and CDR2 as FYNNEI. V lost 4 bases, J lost 4 bases, and 7 bases lay in between. CDR3 size: 12 residues. The CDR3 DNA reads as TGTGCCAGCAGTGGTCAGCCCACTGAAGCTTTCTTT. This encodes CASSGQPTEAFF.

This CDR3 reads CASSLAPGGREAFF. The CDR3 coding sequence is TGCGCCAGCAGCTTGGCCCCAGGGGGTAGGGAAGCTTTCTTT. The chain employs TRBV5-1 and TRBJ1-1; 7 nucleotides agree with TRBD1. The CDR3 totals 14 residues. The junction had 7 bases not matched to a gene; V was cut back by 0 bases and J by 8 bases. Germline V lookup: CDR1 SGHRS, CDR2 YFSETQ.

The chain employs TRBV14 and TRBJ2-5, with TRBD1 as a possible D gene (5 bases). Trimming removed 4 bases at V and 5 bases at J, with 8 bases between. This CDR3 is built from 12 residues. Germline V lookup: CDR1 SGHDN, CDR2 FVKESK. The CDR3 coding sequence is TGTGCCAGCAGCCGACAGTGGGAGACCCAGTACTTC. This sequence encodes CASSRQWETQYF.

This chain joins TRBV27 and TRBJ2-2; 8 bases line up with TRBD1. CDR1 is MNHEY and CDR2 is SMNVEV in the germline V gene (reference sequence). The length of the CDR3 is 16 residues. Losses at the gene ends were 5 bases for V and 5 bases for J; bases not matched to a gene: 10. The CDR3 reads CASSAQGARRTGELFF. In DNA form, the CDR3 reads TGTGCCAGCAGTGCCCAGGGGGCTCGAAGAACCGGGGAGCTGTTTTTT.